Given below is one T cell receptor (beta chain) in context. The antigen this receptor binds is unknown. No quality values exist for individual bases; no much larger clone is one base distant. The data stem from a study of glioma-infiltrating T cells after dendritic cell vaccination (dated by TCRdb to about 2016). About the study as a whole: The cohort comprised approximately 15 glioblastoma patients from Phase I and II dendritic cell vaccination trials, 9 newly diagnosed and 6 with recurrent disease. TCR sequencing metrics, including TIL content and tumor-blood repertoire overlap, were correlated with survival after dendritic cell vaccination. Deep sequencing of TCR beta CDR3 regions was used to quantify tumor-infiltrating lymphocyte content and compare tumor and blood repertoires in dendritic cell-vaccinated glioblastoma patients. Each patient got three intradermal injections of the dendritic cell vaccine, spaced at biweekly intervals, in the arm below the axilla. Autologous tumor lysate-pulsed dendritic cell vaccination was administered to the patients between about 2003 and 2012. To make the vaccine, monocyte-derived dendritic cells were cultured for 7 to 8 days with IL-4 and GM-CSF and then pulsed overnight with autologous tumor lysate.

TCRB CDR3 regions were amplified from around 1.9 ug genomic DNA, or all available DNA if less, using the immunoSEQ assay. Multiplex PCR used 60 forward primers for TCR V beta segments and 13 reverse primers for J beta segments. To estimate reads per starting template, synthetic control templates were spiked into each sample at limiting dilution. Reads of 87 bp were generated by sequencing on the Illumina HiSeq System. In the authors' own workflow: PCR and sequencing errors were removed by a nearest neighbor algorithm that merged closely related sequences. TCR overlap was measured as the percentage of unique tumor TCR beta sequences that were also present in the peripheral blood of the same patient. TCRdb re-hosts the immuneACCESS table, in-frame sequences only. Its copies lack some clones; in the studies checked, an unresolved V gene accounts for under half of them, and the cause for the rest is not known. The DNA was the basis for D and trimming; V, J and clone size are from that table. Counted in this sample were 110,000 or so clones; 90% of them appeared once. The top ten clones comprise over 2.5% of the sample.

In light of the paper, this sample's time point label describes: after dendritic cell vaccination, including at tumor progression/relapse. Patients were selected for having adequate residual fresh-frozen tumor tissue and more than two years of available survival data. Molecular status otherwise varied across the glioblastoma patients, but none of them carried an isocitrate dehydrogenase mutation. PBMC were collected before vaccination, two weeks after the third vaccination, and at tumor progression when it occurred. Genomic DNA was extracted with the Qiagen DNeasy Blood extraction Kit. CDR1 and CDR2 are drawn from the germline V gene (reference sequence): GTSNPN, SVGIG. The CDR3, from cysteine to phenylalanine, totals 11 residues. The kept DNA is CDR3 alone, 33 bases in frame from the first base. Summary of the overall study and its limitations: The cohort was small and heterogeneous, only a few patients had full blood and tumor sets, and even fewer had initial-recurrent tumor pairs. Higher estimated pretreatment TIL content predicted longer time to progression and overall survival after dendritic cell vaccination. No direct relationship between TCR clonality and survival was found, suggesting a diverse polyclonal response may matter. The three-group TCR overlap response model was described as speculative and requiring prospective validation.

The receptor chain draws on TRBV30 and TRBJ2-5; TRBD1 is a weak D gene call, 5 bases matching. The end of the DNA aligns better with TRBJ2-7, so the J call may be wrong. The starting material was blood, obtained after dendritic cell vaccination. This clonotype originated in a human donor with glioblastoma. In nucleotides, the sequence is TGTGCCTGGAGTAGGGGTTACGAGCAGTACTTC. This is translated as CAWSRGYEQYF.